These 18 T cell receptor beta chains were all obtained from the same sample, sequenced in a study of T cell responses to AZD1222 COVID-19 vaccine. Profiling relied on immunoSEQ multiplex PCR, and the TCRdb table lists in-frame clones only, not all of them. The sample has more than 150,000 clones, over 90% seen once. Sequenced here: peripheral blood, sampled 28 days after the second AZD1222 dose. The receptor set was obtained from an adult who received the AZD1222 COVID-19 vaccine.

This clone was found a few times. CDR3 in DNA: TGTGCCAGCACCCCCTCCGGCCGGGAGGGGTACGAGCAGTACTTC. Translated: CASTPSGREGYEQYF. J is TRBJ2-7 and V is TRBV11-1; the match to TRBD2 covers 8 bases. Germline lookup yields CDR1 SGHAT and CDR2 FQDESV (reference sequence). V dropped 7 bases and J dropped 4; count of bases not matched to a gene: 12. This CDR3 comprises 15 residues. The whole variable domain, remainder taken from reference TRBV11-1 and TRBJ2-7, is EAEVAQSPRYKITEKSQAVAFWCDPISGHATLYWYRQILGQGPELLVQFQDESVVDDSQLPKDRFSAERLKGVDSTLKIQPAELGDSAMYLCASTPSGREGYEQYFGPGTRLTVT.

This chain uses TRBV19 with TRBJ1-4, with D unclear. From germline, CDR1 is LNHDA and CDR2 SQIVND (reference sequence). V lost 7 bases to trimming and J lost 4 bases, with 10 bases between them. The CDR3 is 13 amino acids. The DNA of the CDR3 is TGTGCCAGTACAAGGGCCTTTAATGAAAAACTGTTTTTT. As protein: CASTRAFNEKLFF.

V and J are TRBV3-1 (or the pseudogene TRBV3-2) and TRBJ1-1; D not resolved. The CDR3 has 14 residues. From germline, CDR1 is LGHDT and CDR2 YNNKEL (reference sequence). Trimming removed 5 bases from V and 1 base from J, with 11 bases in between. CDR3 region: CASSIRTGNTEAFF. The DNA of the CDR3 is TGTGCCAGCAGCATCAGGACGGGGAACACTGAAGCTTTCTTT.

This clone was seen once. The chain links TRBV5-1 to TRBJ2-5; 10 positions agree with TRBD2. CDR3 length equals 17 residues. The V gene end was trimmed by 0 bases and the J gene end by 4 bases; junction bases not matched to a gene: 9. Germline CDR1 reads SGHRS; CDR2 reads YFSETQ. DNA of the CDR3: TGCGCCAGCAGCTTGGTTTCTAGCGGGGGCCGGGGAGAGACCCAGTACTTC. As protein: CASSLVSSGGRGETQYF.

This chain connects TRBV7-9 to TRBJ1-3; weak D call: TRBD1 (5 bases). This CDR3 region has 17 residues. Germline V gene data show CDR1 as SEHNR and CDR2 as FQNEAQ (reference sequence). V gave up 3 bases and J gave up 0 bases, with 15 bases separating them. As DNA, the CDR3 is TGTGCCAGCAGCTTGAAGGGACCTCTCCCCTCTGGAAACACCATATATTTT. Translating gives CASSLKGPLPSGNTIYF.

The V and J genes are TRBV9 and TRBJ1-6; no firm D call. Germline V gene lookup returns CDR1 SGDLS and CDR2 YYNGEE. The germline V and J ends were trimmed by 6 bases and 3 bases, with 13 bases remaining between them. CDR3 size: 15 residues. This chain's CDR3 is CASNPDLNYNSPLHF. In nucleotides, the CDR3 is TGTGCCAGCAACCCGGATTTGAACTATAATTCACCCCTCCACTTT.

V and J are TRBV11-2 and TRBJ1-1, with TRBD1 matching 7 bases. Germline V CDR1 and CDR2: SGHAT, FQNNGV. The ends lost 5 bases at V and 4 bases at J; junction bases unmatched: 10. The CDR3 is 15 amino acids. The CDR3 protein is CASSITQGSFTEAFF. The CDR3 nucleotides are TGTGCCAGCAGCATAACACAGGGGAGTTTCACTGAAGCTTTCTTT.

The CDR3 is CALAQGNYGYTF. In nucleotides, the CDR3 is TGTGCCTTAGCACAGGGGAACTATGGCTACACCTTC. The J gene is TRBJ1-2, the V gene TRBV28; 7 nucleotides align to TRBD1. With 11 bases clipped from V and 2 bases from J, the junction kept 5 bases outside the gene matches. From germline, CDR1 is MDHEN and CDR2 SYDVKM. The CDR3 is 12 residues long.

The rearrangement joins TRBV14 to TRBJ2-5; D unclear. The V end was cut by 1 base, the J end by 9 bases, with 15 bases between. CDR1 and CDR2 from the germline V gene are SGHDN and FVKESK. This CDR3 spans 14 amino acids. The CDR3 here is CASSQATPPAAQYF. The CDR3 DNA is TGTGCCAGCAGCCAAGCGACACCTCCGGCGGCCCAGTACTTC.

The chain carries TRBV18 and TRBJ2-3; possible D gene TRBD2, 6 bases. The ends were cut back, 5 bases at V and 1 base at J, with 13 bases in the middle. The CDR3 runs to 15 residues. Germline CDR1 and CDR2: KGHSH and LQKENI. The chain's CDR3 is CASSAAGIRTDTQYF. CDR3 nucleotide sequence: TGTGCCAGCTCAGCTGCGGGAATTCGCACAGATACGCAGTATTTT.

This clone was detected only once. This rearrangement joins TRBV12-3 or TRBV12-4 to TRBJ1-2; 8 positions agree with TRBD1. This CDR3 region has 13 residues. Trimming took 6 bases from V and 8 from J; bases not matched to a gene: 8. The CDR3 DNA sequence: TGTGCCAGCAGCTACGGACAGGGCCTCGGCTACACCTTC. It is translated as CASSYGQGLGYTF.

This chain links TRBV2 with TRBJ2-7; TRBD2 matches at 12 bases. The CDR3 spans 14 residues. Germline V gene sequence: CDR1 SNHLY, CDR2 FYNNEI. V dropped 5 bases and J dropped 5; count of bases not matched to a gene: 4. CDR3 DNA sequence: TGTGCCAGCAGTTGGACTAGCGGGAAAAACGAGCAGTACTTC. This translates into CASSWTSGKNEQYF. The complete variable domain, with remaining parts taken from reference TRBV2 and TRBJ2-7, reads EPEVTQTPSHQVTQMGQEVILRCVPISNHLYFYWYRQILGQKVEFLVSFYNNEISEKSEIFDDQFSVERPDGSNFTLKIRSTKLEDSAMYFCASSWTSGKNEQYFGPGTRLTVT.

The V and J genes are TRBV29-1 and TRBJ1-2; 9 nucleotides agree with TRBD1. This CDR3 comprises 13 residues. Germline values: CDR1 SQVTM, CDR2 ANQGSEA. Trimming took 4 bases from V and 5 from J; bases not matched to a gene: 5. The CDR3 loop reads CSVGKQGAYGYTF. CDR3 nucleotide sequence: TGCAGCGTTGGTAAACAGGGGGCGTATGGCTACACCTTC.

Note on this clone: Other DNA sequences of this sample code for an identical CDR3. This chain joins TRBV7-6 and TRBJ1-1, with D perhaps matching TRBD1 (5 bases). V lost 0 bases and J 2 bases, leaving 7 bases between the germline ends. This CDR3 region has 14 residues. Germline CDR1 reads SGHVS; CDR2 reads FNYEAQ. The DNA of the CDR3 is TGTGCCAGCAGCTTAGCTGGGGGAAACACTGAAGCTTTCTTT. Residues: CASSLAGGNTEAFF.

The rearrangement uses TRBV4-3 and TRBJ2-2; D uncertain. The CDR3 covers 14 residues. Germline values: CDR1 LGHNA, CDR2 YSLEER. Trimming pared 0 bases from V and 3 bases from J, leaving 5 bases between. CDR3: CASSQDGYTGELFF. CDR3 nucleotides: TGCGCCAGCAGCCAAGACGGATACACCGGGGAGCTGTTTTTT.

This clone was detected a few times. V is TRBV15 and J is TRBJ2-5; D call uncertain. The CDR3 contains 16 residues. The germline V gene encodes CDR1 LNHNV and CDR2 YYDKDF (reference sequence). Deletions cut 0 bases from V and 4 bases from J, with 15 bases between. CDR3 in DNA: TGTGCCACCAGCAGAGATCTGAAGTCCGGAGCAGAGACCCAGTACTTC. Translation: CATSRDLKSGAETQYF.

This sequence joins TRBV7-2 and TRBJ2-7; the D is unclear. The CDR3 contains 15 residues. V was clipped by 5 bases and J by 5 bases, with 19 bases between them. The germline CDR1 and CDR2 sequences are SGHTA and FQGNSA. CDR3 nucleotide sequence: TGTGCCAGCAGCAAAAGGTTACAGAAGGGTGACGAGCAGTACTTC. Its protein is CASSKRLQKGDEQYF.

The chain combines TRBV7-8 with TRBJ1-2; 7 bases agree with TRBD1. The CDR3 is made up of 14 amino acids. With 4 bases clipped from V and 0 bases from J, the junction kept 2 bases outside the gene matches. Germline CDR1 SGHVS, CDR2 FQNEAQ. The CDR3 loop reads CASSSGQANYGYTF. CDR3 coding DNA: TGTGCCAGCAGCTCAGGACAGGCTAACTATGGCTACACCTTC.